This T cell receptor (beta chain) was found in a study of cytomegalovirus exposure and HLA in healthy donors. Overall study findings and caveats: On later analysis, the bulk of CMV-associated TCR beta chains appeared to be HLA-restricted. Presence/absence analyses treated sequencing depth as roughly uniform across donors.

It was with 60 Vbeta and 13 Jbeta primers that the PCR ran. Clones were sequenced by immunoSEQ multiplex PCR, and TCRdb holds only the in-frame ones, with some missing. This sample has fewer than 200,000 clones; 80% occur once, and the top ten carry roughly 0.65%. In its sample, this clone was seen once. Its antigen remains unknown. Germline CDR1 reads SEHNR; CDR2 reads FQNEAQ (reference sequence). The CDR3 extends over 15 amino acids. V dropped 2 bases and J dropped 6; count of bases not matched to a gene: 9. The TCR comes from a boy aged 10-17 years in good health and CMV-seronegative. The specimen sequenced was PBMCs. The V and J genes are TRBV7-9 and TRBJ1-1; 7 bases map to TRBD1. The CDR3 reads CASSLTGAVVSEAFF. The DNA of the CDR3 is TGTGCCAGCAGCTTAACAGGGGCCGTGGTCTCTGAAGCTTTCTTT.